Below, one TCR beta chain is given with its context. These data originate in a study of cytomegalovirus exposure and HLA in healthy donors. The CDR3 length is 14 residues. Germline assignment: CDR1 SGHAT and CDR2 FQNNGV. The V end was cut by 1 base, the J end by 6 bases, with 10 bases between. Libraries were prepared by immunoSEQ multiplex PCR; TCRdb keeps only in-frame clonotypes and omits some of them. The data hold 250,000 to 400,000 clones, with approximately 91% observed a single time. The donors were part of the roughly 120-subject validation cohort, which stood apart from the roughly 700-subject first cohort.

V and J are TRBV11-2 and TRBJ2-4; D might be TRBD2 (7 bases). The source material was PBMCs. The sequence derives from a man under 40 in good health and CMV-seronegative. The CDR3 DNA reads TGTGCCAGCAGCTTAGTTCGGGGGGCAAACATTCAGTACTTC. It yields the protein CASSLVRGANIQYF.